The T cell receptor beta chain described here comes from a study of cytomegalovirus exposure and HLA in healthy donors. The study's findings and limits: The study designated 150 or so TCR beta chains cytomegalovirus-associated. A missense DCLRE1C variant was associated with V- and J-gene trimming of TCR beta chains in a later analysis, and an independent cohort replicated the association.

The ends were cut back, 5 bases at V and 6 bases at J, with 17 bases in the middle. Per the germline V gene, CDR1 is SGHVS and CDR2 is FNYEAQ. The CDR3 consists of 14 residues. Use of 60 Vbeta and 13 Jbeta primers characterized the PCR. Sequencing used immunoSEQ multiplex PCR; TCRdb keeps in-frame clones, though not all of them. The sample holds 200,000 or so clones; 70% are singletons and the top ten take 2.6%. On this clone: What it binds is not known.

This receptor was obtained from a man aged 35 to 55 in good health and CMV-seropositive. The genes are TRBV7-6 and TRBJ2-7, with D possibly matching TRBD2 (6 bases). The sequencing sample was made of PBMCs. The CDR3 DNA is TGTGCCAGCAGCCTCGGGACCGGAGGGGCCGAGCAGTACTTC. Protein sequence: CASSLGTGGAEQYF.